This TCR beta chain derives from a study of T cells in Graves' hyperthyroidism and ophthalmopathy. Study results and caveats: Blood also held most thyroid clonotypes expanded beyond 0.001. Stable hyperthyroidism and ophthalmopathy were separated using 13 V-J signatures.

Uncontrolled infection, other autoimmune disease, pregnancy or lactation disqualified patients from enrolment. This clonotype was seen only a few times. Its antigen remains unknown. The CDR3 is 13 amino acids. V trimming: 6 bases; J trimming: 9 bases; junction bases outside the gene matches: 8. In germline, CDR1 is DFQATT, CDR2 SNEGSKA (reference sequence). RNA transcripts provided the source from which TCR beta CDR3 regions were amplified. TCR CDR3 underwent first-round RT-PCR with the HTBI primer set. One entry per CDR3 protein, called by TCRdb with MiXCR from the multiplex PCR reads. The sample shows around 370,000 distinct CDR3 sequences, under 20% of them seen only once.

The chain carries TRBV20-1 and TRBJ1-6; 7 bases fit TRBD1. What was sequenced was blood. The receptor comes from a man between 18 and 35 years old with Graves' ophthalmopathy. CDR3 sequence (DNA): TGCAGTGCGAGGGACAGCGAGGGTTCACCCCTCCACTTT. It yields the protein CSARDSEGSPLHF.